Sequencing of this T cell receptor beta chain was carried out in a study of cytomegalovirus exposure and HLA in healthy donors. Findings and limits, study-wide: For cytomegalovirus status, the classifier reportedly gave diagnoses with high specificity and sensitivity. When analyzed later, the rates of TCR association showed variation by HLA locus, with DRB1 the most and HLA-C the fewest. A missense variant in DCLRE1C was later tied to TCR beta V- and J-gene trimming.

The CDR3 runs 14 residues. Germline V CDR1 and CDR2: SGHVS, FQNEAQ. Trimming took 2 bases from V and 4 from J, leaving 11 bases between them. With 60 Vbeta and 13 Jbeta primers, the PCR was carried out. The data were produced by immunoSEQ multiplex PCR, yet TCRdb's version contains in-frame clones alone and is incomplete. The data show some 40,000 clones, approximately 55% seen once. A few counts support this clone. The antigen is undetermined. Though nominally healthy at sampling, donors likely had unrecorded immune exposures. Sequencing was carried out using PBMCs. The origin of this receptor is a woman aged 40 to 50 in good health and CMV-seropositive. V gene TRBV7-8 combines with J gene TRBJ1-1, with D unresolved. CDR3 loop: CASSLRAGPTEAFF. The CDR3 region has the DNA TGTGCCAGCAGCTTACGAGCAGGCCCCACTGAAGCTTTCTTT.